This is a list of T cell receptor beta chains from one sample in a study of shared clonotypes between healthy human individuals. TCRdb's table, derived via immunoSEQ multiplex PCR, lists solely in-frame clones and lacks some. There are about 2.5 million clones in the sample; approximately 90% occur only once, and around 0.38% lies in the top ten. Sequences were obtained from naive CD4+ T cells from PBMCs. The source of these receptors is a man between 18 and 35 years old in good health. Some clones in this sample may be carry-over from other donors' samples. CDR3s include the opening cysteine and the closing phenylalanine or tryptophan. D genes are given only for firm matches. For some rows the clone size is stated as once, few or many, or as a class when expanded; others skip it.

v_call: TRBV2
clone_size: NA
j_call: TRBJ1-3
d_call: NA
cdr3_nt: TGTGCCAGCAGTTTGCAGTCTGTTTCTGGAAACACCATATATTTT
cdr3_aa: CASSLQSVSGNTIYF

v_call: TRBV14
clone_size: NA
j_call: TRBJ2-7
d_call: NA
cdr3_nt: TGTGCCAGCAGCCAAGCTAGATTGGGGGAGCAGTACTTC
cdr3_aa: CASSQARLGEQYF

v_call: TRBV5-1
clone_size: NA
j_call: TRBJ2-7
d_call: NA
cdr3_nt: TGCGCCAGCAGCTCTGATGGGTCAGGGGCCTACGAGCAGTACTTC
cdr3_aa: CASSSDGSGAYEQYF

v_call: TRBV7-3
clone_size: NA
j_call: TRBJ2-3
d_call: NA
cdr3_nt: TGTGCCAGCAGCTTATTGGGGTCCTACACAGATACGCAGTATTTT
cdr3_aa: CASSLLGSYTDTQYF

v_call: TRBV7-9
clone_size: NA
j_call: TRBJ2-1
d_call: TRBD1
cdr3_nt: TGTGCCAGCAGCTTAATAAGAGGACAGGGGAACAATGAGCAGTTCTTC
cdr3_aa: CASSLIRGQGNNEQFF

v_call: TRBV7-6
clone_size: NA
j_call: TRBJ2-5
d_call: TRBD1
cdr3_nt: TGTGCCAGCAGCCAGGGGGATTCAGAGACCCAGTACTTC
cdr3_aa: CASSQGDSETQYF

v_call: TRBV2
clone_size: NA
j_call: TRBJ2-1
d_call: TRBD1
cdr3_nt: TGTGCCAGCACTCGGACAGGGTCGGCGGTGGGTGAGCAGTTCTTC
cdr3_aa: CASTRTGSAVGEQFF

v_call: TRBV9
clone_size: NA
j_call: TRBJ2-7
d_call: TRBD2
cdr3_nt: TGTGCCAGCAGCGTAGGGGCTAGCGGAACCTACGAGCAGTACTTC
cdr3_aa: CASSVGASGTYEQYF

v_call: TRBV29-1
clone_size: NA
j_call: TRBJ1-5
d_call: TRBD1
cdr3_nt: TGCAGCGTTGTTCAGGGGGAAAATCAGCCCCAGCATTTT
cdr3_aa: CSVVQGENQPQHF

v_call: TRBV7-9
clone_size: NA
j_call: TRBJ2-7
d_call: NA
cdr3_nt: TGTGCCAGCAGCTCCGTAACGGGAAGCTCCTACGAGCAGTACTTC
cdr3_aa: CASSSVTGSSYEQYF

v_call: TRBV4-3
clone_size: NA
j_call: TRBJ2-5
d_call: NA
cdr3_nt: TGCGCCAGCAGCCACCTACCTGGGGAGACCCAGTACTTC
cdr3_aa: CASSHLPGETQYF

v_call: TRBV7-9
clone_size: NA
j_call: TRBJ2-1
d_call: TRBD2
cdr3_nt: TGTGCCAGCAGCTTAGGAGCGGGGGCCTCCTACAATGAGCAGTTCTTC
cdr3_aa: CASSLGAGASYNEQFF

v_call: TRBV19
clone_size: NA
j_call: TRBJ2-1
d_call: TRBD1
cdr3_nt: TGTGCCAGTAGTCCACCACAGGGGTTCCCCTACAATGAGCAGTTCTTC
cdr3_aa: CASSPPQGFPYNEQFF

v_call: TRBV4-2
clone_size: NA
j_call: TRBJ1-3
d_call: NA
cdr3_nt: TGTGCCAGCAGCCAAACCCGGACGGTCTCTGGAAACACCATATATTTT
cdr3_aa: CASSQTRTVSGNTIYF

v_call: TRBV5-4
clone_size: NA
j_call: TRBJ2-5
d_call: TRBD2
cdr3_nt: TGTGCCAGCAGCCCAAGGCGGGGCGGGGGGGGCGCAGAGACCCAGTACTTC
cdr3_aa: CASSPRRGGGGAETQYF

v_call: TRBV18
clone_size: NA
j_call: TRBJ2-5
d_call: TRBD1
cdr3_nt: TGTGCCAGCTCACCACCGGGACAGGGGAAAGAGACCCAGTACTTC
cdr3_aa: CASSPPGQGKETQYF

v_call: TRBV5-1
clone_size: NA
j_call: TRBJ2-7
d_call: NA
cdr3_nt: TGCGCCAGCAGGCTCGGGGGCCCTAACCCCTCCCAGCAGTACTTC
cdr3_aa: CASRLGGPNPSQQYF

v_call: TRBV18
clone_size: few
j_call: TRBJ1-1
d_call: TRBD1
cdr3_nt: TGTGCCAGCTCAGCAGACGGGGACAGGACCACTGAAGCTTTCTTT
cdr3_aa: CASSADGDRTTEAFF

v_call: TRBV5-1
clone_size: NA
j_call: TRBJ2-7
d_call: TRBD2
cdr3_nt: TGCGCCAGCAGCTTGGCCGGACTAGTGGGCTCCTACGAGCAGTACTTC
cdr3_aa: CASSLAGLVGSYEQYF

v_call: TRBV5-8
clone_size: NA
j_call: TRBJ2-7
d_call: NA
cdr3_nt: TGTGCCAGCAGCTTGGGAGGTACCTACGAGCAGTACTTC
cdr3_aa: CASSLGGTYEQYF